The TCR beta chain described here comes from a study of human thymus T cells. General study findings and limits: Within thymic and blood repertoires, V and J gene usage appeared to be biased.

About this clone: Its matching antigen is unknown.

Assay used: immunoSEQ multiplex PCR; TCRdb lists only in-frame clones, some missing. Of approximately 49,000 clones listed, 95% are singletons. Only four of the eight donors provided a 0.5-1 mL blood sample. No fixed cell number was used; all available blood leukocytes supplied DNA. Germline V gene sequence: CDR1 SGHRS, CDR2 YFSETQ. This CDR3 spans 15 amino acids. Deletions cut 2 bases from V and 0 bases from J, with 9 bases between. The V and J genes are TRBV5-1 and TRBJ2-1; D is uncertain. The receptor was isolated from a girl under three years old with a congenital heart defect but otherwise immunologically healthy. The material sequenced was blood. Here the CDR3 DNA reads TGCGCCAGCAGCTTACTTACTGCCTCCTACAATGAGCAGTTCTTC. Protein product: CASSLLTASYNEQFF.